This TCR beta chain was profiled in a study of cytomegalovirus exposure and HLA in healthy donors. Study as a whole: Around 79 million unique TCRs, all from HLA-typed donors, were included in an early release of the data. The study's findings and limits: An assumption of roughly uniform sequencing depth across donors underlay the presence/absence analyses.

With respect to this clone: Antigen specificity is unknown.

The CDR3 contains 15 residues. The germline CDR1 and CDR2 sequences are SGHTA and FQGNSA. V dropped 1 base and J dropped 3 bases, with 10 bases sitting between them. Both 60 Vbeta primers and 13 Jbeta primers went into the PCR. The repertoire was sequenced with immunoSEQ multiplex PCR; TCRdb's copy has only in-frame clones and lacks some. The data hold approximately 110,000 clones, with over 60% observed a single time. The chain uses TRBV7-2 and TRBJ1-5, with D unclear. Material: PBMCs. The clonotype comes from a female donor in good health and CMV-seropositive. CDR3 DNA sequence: TGTGCCAGCAGCTTAGATACGGGTACCAATCAGCCCCAGCATTTT. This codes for CASSLDTGTNQPQHF.